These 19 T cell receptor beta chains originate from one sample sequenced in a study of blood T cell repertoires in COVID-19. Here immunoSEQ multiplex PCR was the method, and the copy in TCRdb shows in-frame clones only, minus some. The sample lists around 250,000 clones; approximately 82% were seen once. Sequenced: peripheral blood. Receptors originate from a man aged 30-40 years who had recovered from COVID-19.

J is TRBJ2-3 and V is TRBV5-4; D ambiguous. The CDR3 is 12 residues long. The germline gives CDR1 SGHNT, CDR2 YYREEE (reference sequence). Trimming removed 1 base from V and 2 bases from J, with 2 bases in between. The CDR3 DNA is TGTGCCAGCAGCTTGTACACAGATACGCAGTATTTT. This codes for CASSLYTDTQYF.

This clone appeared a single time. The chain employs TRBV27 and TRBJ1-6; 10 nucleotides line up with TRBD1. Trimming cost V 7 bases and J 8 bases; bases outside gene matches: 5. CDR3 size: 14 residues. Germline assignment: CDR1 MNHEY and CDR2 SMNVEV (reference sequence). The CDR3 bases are TGTGCCAGCACCCTGGGACAGGGGTATTCACCCCTCCACTTT. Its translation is CASTLGQGYSPLHF.

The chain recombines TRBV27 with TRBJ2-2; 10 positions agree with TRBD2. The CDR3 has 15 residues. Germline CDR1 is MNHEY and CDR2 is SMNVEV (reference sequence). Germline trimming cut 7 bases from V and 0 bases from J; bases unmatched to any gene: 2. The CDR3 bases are TGTGCCAGCAACAGCGGGGGGGCGAACACCGGGGAGCTGTTTTTT. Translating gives CASNSGGANTGELFF.

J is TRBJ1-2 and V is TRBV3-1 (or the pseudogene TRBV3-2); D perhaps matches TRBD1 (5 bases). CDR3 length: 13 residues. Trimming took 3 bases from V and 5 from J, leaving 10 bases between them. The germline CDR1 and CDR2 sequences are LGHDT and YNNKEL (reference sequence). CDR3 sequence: CASSHGEGYGYTF. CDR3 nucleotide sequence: TGTGCCAGCAGCCATGGGGAGGGGTATGGCTACACCTTC.

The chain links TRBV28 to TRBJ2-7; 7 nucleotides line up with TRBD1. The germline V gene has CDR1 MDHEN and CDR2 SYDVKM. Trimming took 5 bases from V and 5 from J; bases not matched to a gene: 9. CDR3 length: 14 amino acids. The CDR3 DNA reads TGTGCCAGCAGTACTACAGGGGCGATCAACGAGCAGTACGTC. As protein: CASSTTGAINEQYV.

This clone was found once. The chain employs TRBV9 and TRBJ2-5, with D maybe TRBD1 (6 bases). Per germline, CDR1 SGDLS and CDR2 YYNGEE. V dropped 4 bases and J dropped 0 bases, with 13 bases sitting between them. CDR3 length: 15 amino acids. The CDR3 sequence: CASSIQQGNQETQYF. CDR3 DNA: TGTGCCAGCAGCATACAACAGGGAAACCAAGAGACCCAGTACTTC.

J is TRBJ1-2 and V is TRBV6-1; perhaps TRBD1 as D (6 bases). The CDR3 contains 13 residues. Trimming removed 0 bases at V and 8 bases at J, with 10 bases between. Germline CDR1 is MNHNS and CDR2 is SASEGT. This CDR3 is CASSEAGQRGYTF. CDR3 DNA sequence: TGTGCCAGCAGTGAAGCAGGACAGAGGGGCTACACCTTC.

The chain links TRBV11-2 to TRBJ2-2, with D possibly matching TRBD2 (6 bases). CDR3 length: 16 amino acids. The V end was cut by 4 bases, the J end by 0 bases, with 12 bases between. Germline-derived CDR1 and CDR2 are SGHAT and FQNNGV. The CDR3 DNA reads TGTGCCAGCAGCTCGTGGGAGGTCTCGAACACCGGGGAGCTGTTTTTT. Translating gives CASSSWEVSNTGELFF.

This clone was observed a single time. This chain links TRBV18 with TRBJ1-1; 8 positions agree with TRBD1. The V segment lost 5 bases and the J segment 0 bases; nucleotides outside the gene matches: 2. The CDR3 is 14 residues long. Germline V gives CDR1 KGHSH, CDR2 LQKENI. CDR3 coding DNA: TGTGCCAGCTCATTGACAGGGGTGAACACTGAAGCTTTCTTT. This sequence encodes CASSLTGVNTEAFF.

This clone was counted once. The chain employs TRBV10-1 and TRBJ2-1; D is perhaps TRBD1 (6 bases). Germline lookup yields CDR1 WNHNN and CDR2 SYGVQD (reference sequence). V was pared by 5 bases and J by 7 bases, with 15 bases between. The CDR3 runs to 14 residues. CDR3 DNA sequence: TGCGCCAGCAGTTCAGGGGACCGATTAAATGAGCAGTTCTTC. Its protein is CASSSGDRLNEQFF.

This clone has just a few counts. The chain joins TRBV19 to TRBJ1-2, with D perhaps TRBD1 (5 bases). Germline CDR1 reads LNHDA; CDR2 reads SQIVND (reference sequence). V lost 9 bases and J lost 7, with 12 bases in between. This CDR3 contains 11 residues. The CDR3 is CASRRTFGYTF. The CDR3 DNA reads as TGTGCCAGCAGAAGGACATTTGGCTACACCTTC.

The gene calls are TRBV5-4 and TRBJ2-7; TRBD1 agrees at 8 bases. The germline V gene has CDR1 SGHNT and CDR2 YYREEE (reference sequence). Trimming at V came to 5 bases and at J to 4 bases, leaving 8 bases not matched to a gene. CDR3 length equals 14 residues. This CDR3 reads CASRARGDRYEQYV. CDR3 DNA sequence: TGTGCCAGCAGGGCGAGAGGGGACAGGTACGAGCAGTACGTC.

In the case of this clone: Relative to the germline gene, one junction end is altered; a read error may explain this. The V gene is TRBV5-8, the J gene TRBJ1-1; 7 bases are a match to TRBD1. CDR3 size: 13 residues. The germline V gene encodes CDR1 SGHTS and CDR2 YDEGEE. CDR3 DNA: TGTGCCAGCAGCTTAGGGGGACAGACGTCCACAGACTTT. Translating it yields CASSLGGQTSTDF.

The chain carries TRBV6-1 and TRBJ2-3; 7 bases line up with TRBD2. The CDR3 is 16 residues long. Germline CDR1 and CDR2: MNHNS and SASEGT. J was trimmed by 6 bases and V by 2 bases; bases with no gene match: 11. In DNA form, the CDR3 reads TGTGCCAGCAGTGAATGGTCTGTCCGGGGAGGGGATACGCAGTATTTT. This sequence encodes CASSEWSVRGGDTQYF.

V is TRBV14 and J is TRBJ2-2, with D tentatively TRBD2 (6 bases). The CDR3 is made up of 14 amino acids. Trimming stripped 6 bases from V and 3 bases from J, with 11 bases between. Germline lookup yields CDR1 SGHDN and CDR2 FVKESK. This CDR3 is CASSRGYYTGELFF. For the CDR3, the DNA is TGTGCCAGCAGTCGGGGGTATTACACCGGGGAGCTGTTTTTT.

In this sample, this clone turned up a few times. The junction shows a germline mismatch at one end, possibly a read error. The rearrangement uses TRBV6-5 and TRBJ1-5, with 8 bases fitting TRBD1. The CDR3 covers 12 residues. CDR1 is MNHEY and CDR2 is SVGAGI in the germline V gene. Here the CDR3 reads CASSYADRGRNF. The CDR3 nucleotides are TGTGCCAGCAGTTACGCCGACAGGGGCAGGAATTTT.

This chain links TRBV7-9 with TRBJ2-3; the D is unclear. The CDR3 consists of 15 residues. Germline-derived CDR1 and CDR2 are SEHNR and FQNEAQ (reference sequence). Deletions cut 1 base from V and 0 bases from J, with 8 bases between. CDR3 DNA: TGTGCCAGCAGCTTAGGCGTACCTAGCACAGATACGCAGTATTTT. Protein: CASSLGVPSTDTQYF.

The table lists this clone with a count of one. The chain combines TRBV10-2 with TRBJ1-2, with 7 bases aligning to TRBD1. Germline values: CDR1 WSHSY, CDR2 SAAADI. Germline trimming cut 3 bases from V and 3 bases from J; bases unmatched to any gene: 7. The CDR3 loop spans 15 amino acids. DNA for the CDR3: TGCGCCAGCAGTGATATAGGGGGCCGGGACTATGGCTACACCTTC. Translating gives CASSDIGGRDYGYTF.

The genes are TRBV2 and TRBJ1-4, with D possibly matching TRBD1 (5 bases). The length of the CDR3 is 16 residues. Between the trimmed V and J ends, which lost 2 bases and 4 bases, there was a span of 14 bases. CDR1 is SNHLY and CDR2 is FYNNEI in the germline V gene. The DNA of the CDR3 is TGTGCCAGCAGTGAACAGGGCGCAGGGTATAATGAAAAACTGTTTTTT. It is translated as CASSEQGAGYNEKLFF.